This record looks at one T cell receptor beta chain sequence and its context. No antigen is known for it. A single base separates this from a much larger clone, so it may be a read error. This same CDR3 is encoded by further DNA sequences in the sample. The entry originates in a study of shared clonotypes between healthy human individuals. For the study at large: CD4 naive and CD4 memory each took three plates per donor, while CD8 naive took two and CD8 memory one. Study observations and caveats: Relative to their counterparts shared across all four donors, non-shared clonotypes exhibited diminished generation probabilities.

CD4+ cells yielded CD45RA+ naive and CD45RA-negative memory subsets. Genomic DNA per cell subset filled all wells of several immunoSEQ plates. Profiling relied on immunoSEQ multiplex PCR, and the TCRdb table lists in-frame clones only, not all of them. The sample has about 680,000 clones; roughly 73% are singletons. The V gene's germline CDR1 is SGHRS and CDR2 YFSETQ. Trimming took 0 bases from V and 4 from J; bases not matched to a gene: 6. The length of the CDR3 is 15 residues. Sample: memory CD4+ T cells sorted from blood. The subset here: CD45RA-negative fraction. The chain uses TRBV5-1 and TRBJ2-7; 8 bases are shared with TRBD1. This clonotype originated in a woman aged 30 to 39 in good health. CDR3 bases: TGCGCCAGCAGCTTGGGAGACAGGGGAGGTTACGAGCAGTACTTC. The encoded protein is CASSLGDRGGYEQYF.